The 19 T cell receptor beta chains given below trace back to one sample, sequenced in a study of blood T cell repertoires in COVID-19. Libraries were prepared by immunoSEQ multiplex PCR; TCRdb keeps only in-frame clonotypes and omits some of them. The sample yields some 100,000 clones, around 88% seen once. The sequencing sample was made of peripheral blood. These receptors came from a man in his forties or fifties with COVID-19, enrolled during active disease.

This chain joins TRBV30 and TRBJ2-7, with D tentatively TRBD1 (6 bases). Trimming took off 1 base at V and 0 bases at J, with 10 bases between the two ends. This CDR3 has 14 amino acids. CDR1 is GTSNPN, CDR2 SVGIG, per germline (reference sequence). In DNA, the CDR3 is TGTGCCTGGAGTGAGGGGGTCCTCTCCTACGAGCAGTACTTC. This encodes CAWSEGVLSYEQYF.

The chain combines TRBV15 with TRBJ2-3, with 11 bases aligning to TRBD2. Germline V CDR1 and CDR2: LNHNV, YYDKDF (reference sequence). The trim removed 6 bases at V and 2 bases at J, leaving 1 base unmatched. The CDR3 runs to 14 residues. CDR3 bases: TGTGCCACCAGACTAGCGGGGGACACAGATACGCAGTATTTT. It yields the protein CATRLAGDTDTQYF.

V gene TRBV7-9 combines with J gene TRBJ1-3; D gene ambiguous. Germline-derived CDR1 and CDR2 are SEHNR and FQNEAQ (reference sequence). The CDR3 is made up of 13 amino acids. V shed 1 base and J shed 3 bases, with 4 bases lying between them. CDR3 sequence: CASSLDNGNTIYF. The CDR3 DNA reads TGTGCCAGCAGCTTAGATAATGGAAACACCATATATTTT.

The chain is built from TRBV10-3 and TRBJ2-1; possible D gene TRBD1, 5 bases. V lost 6 bases and J 1 base, leaving 13 bases between the germline ends. There are 15 residues in the CDR3. CDR1 ENHRY and CDR2 SYGVKD come from the germline V gene. Written as DNA, the CDR3 is TGTGCCATCAGGGGGCCTGAGTCTTCCTACAATGAGCAGTTCTTC. Translation: CAIRGPESSYNEQFF.

This clone was picked up a small number of times. This chain links TRBV19 with TRBJ1-5; a weak D match, TRBD1 (5 bases). Trimming took 6 bases from V and 4 from J, leaving 22 bases between them. Germline loops: CDR1 LNHDA, CDR2 SQIVND (reference sequence). There are 17 residues in the CDR3. CDR3 coding DNA: TGTGCCAGTAGCCCCCTGCGGGGGACGGGGGGGAATCAGCCCCAGCATTTT. It is translated as CASSPLRGTGGNQPQHF.

This clone appeared a single time. The rearrangement uses TRBV20-1 and TRBJ2-7; D call uncertain. CDR3 size: 11 residues. Germline values: CDR1 DFQATT, CDR2 SNEGSKA (reference sequence). V gave up 0 bases and J gave up 6 bases, with 6 bases separating them. This CDR3 is CSARDLREQYF. Written as DNA, the CDR3 is TGCAGTGCTAGAGATCTGCGCGAGCAGTACTTC.

V is TRBV29-1 and J is TRBJ1-5; D gene ambiguous. CDR3 length equals 13 residues. CDR1 and CDR2 (germline): SQVTM, ANQGSEA. Trimming left V 4 bases short and J 5 bases short, with 12 bases between. The chain's CDR3 is CSVAGEIDQPQHF. DNA of the CDR3: TGCAGCGTTGCCGGGGAGATCGATCAGCCCCAGCATTTT.

This chain joins TRBV7-9 and TRBJ1-2; D is unclear. The length of the CDR3 is 14 residues. V lost 6 bases to trimming and J lost 4 bases, with 15 bases between them. CDR1 and CDR2 from the germline V gene are SEHNR and FQNEAQ (reference sequence). CDR3 amino acids: CASRLSGFGYGYTF. DNA of the CDR3: TGTGCCAGCAGACTGTCCGGGTTTGGCTATGGCTACACCTTC.

The V gene is TRBV18, the J gene TRBJ2-1, with 11 positions matching TRBD1. J lost 3 bases, V lost 5 bases, and 3 bases had no gene match. The CDR3 spans 15 residues. Germline V gives CDR1 KGHSH, CDR2 LQKENI. The CDR3 DNA sequence: TGTGCCAGCTCATGGGGACAGGGGGGCTACAATGAGCAGTTCTTC. Translated: CASSWGQGGYNEQFF.

The chain combines TRBV14 with TRBJ2-2; D is unresolved. This CDR3 contains 14 residues. V lost 1 base and J lost 6, with 9 bases in between. The germline CDR1 and CDR2 sequences are SGHDN and FVKESK. The CDR3 DNA sequence: TGTGCCAGCAGCCAAGTAATCCCTCCCGGGGAGCTGTTTTTT. Amino acid sequence: CASSQVIPPGELFF.

The chain uses TRBV4-3 and TRBJ2-1, with 7 nucleotides matching TRBD2. The trim removed 0 bases at V and 0 bases at J, leaving 5 bases unmatched. The CDR3 covers 17 residues. Germline CDR1 LGHNA, CDR2 YSLEER. CDR3 bases: TGCGCCAGCAGCCAAGATTCAGCGGGGAGCTCCTACAATGAGCAGTTCTTC. Protein sequence: CASSQDSAGSSYNEQFF.

The gene calls are TRBV28 and TRBJ1-5, with D perhaps TRBD1 (6 bases). From germline, CDR1 is MDHEN and CDR2 SYDVKM. The CDR3 covers 15 residues. V gave up 6 bases and J gave up 6 bases, with 18 bases separating them. For the CDR3, the DNA is TGTGCCAGCAGCCCCCTCCGGGGGGCGAGTCAGCCCCAGCATTTT. It translates to CASSPLRGASQPQHF.

About this clone: The sample holds other DNA sequences that translate to the same CDR3. V is TRBV7-8 and J is TRBJ1-2, with 8 bases fitting TRBD1. Germline V gene lookup returns CDR1 SGHVS and CDR2 FQNEAQ. The CDR3 runs 13 residues. V trimming: 1 base; J trimming: 8 bases; junction bases outside the gene matches: 3. In nucleotides, the CDR3 is TGTGCCAGCAGCTTAGGGACAGGGAACGGCTACACCTTC. Its protein is CASSLGTGNGYTF.

Remarks on this clone: This same CDR3 is encoded by further DNA sequences in the sample. The chain couples TRBV20-1 to TRBJ2-7, with no clear D. CDR3 length: 11 residues. Germline CDR1 reads DFQATT; CDR2 reads SNEGSKA (reference sequence). The ends were cut back, 2 bases at V and 6 bases at J, with 8 bases in the middle. CDR3 sequence: CSARSGFEQYF. CDR3 nucleotides: TGCAGTGCTAGAAGTGGCTTCGAGCAGTACTTC.

This rearrangement joins TRBV7-9 to TRBJ1-2; D is undetermined. The germline V gene encodes CDR1 SEHNR and CDR2 FQNEAQ (reference sequence). The ends were cut back, 5 bases at V and 1 base at J, with 11 bases in the middle. The CDR3 consists of 14 residues. In DNA form, the CDR3 reads TGTGCCAGCAGCCCCGGGTCGCATAACTATGGCTACACCTTC. This translates into CASSPGSHNYGYTF.

This rearrangement joins TRBV19 to TRBJ2-1; 8 bases are a match to TRBD1. V lost 5 bases, J lost 8 bases, and 11 bases stayed unmatched. In germline, CDR1 is LNHDA, CDR2 SQIVND (reference sequence). The CDR3 covers 15 residues. The DNA for the CDR3 is TGTGCCAGTAGTTGGGGGACAGGCCTAGTGGATGAGCAGTTCTTC. Protein: CASSWGTGLVDEQFF.

This clone was seen a single time. This rearrangement joins TRBV9 to TRBJ1-4, with a tentative D call TRBD1 (6 bases). The CDR3 is made up of 15 amino acids. Germline lookup yields CDR1 SGDLS and CDR2 YYNGEE. The V gene lost 0 bases and the J gene lost 1 base, with 7 bases spanning the gap. The CDR3, as DNA: TGTGCCAGCAGCGTAGGGGGGCAAACTAATGAAAAACTGTTTTTT. Translation gives CASSVGGQTNEKLFF. The whole variable domain, filled in from reference TRBV9 and TRBJ1-4, reads DSGVTQTPKHLITATGQRVTLRCSPRSGDLSVYWYQQSLDQGLQFLIQYYNGEERAKGNILERFSAQQFPDLHSELNLSSLELGDSALYFCASSVGGQTNEKLFFGSGTQLSVL.

The chain recombines TRBV6-5 with TRBJ2-7; TRBD1 aligns across 7 bases. V shed 0 bases, J shed 2 bases, and the junction held 4 bases outside the gene matches. This CDR3 is built from 15 residues. Germline V CDR1 and CDR2: MNHEY, SVGAGI. The CDR3 DNA follows: TGTGCCAGCAGTTACTCCAGGGGGACAACCTACGAGCAGTACTTC. This codes for CASSYSRGTTYEQYF.

V usage is TRBV3-1 (or the pseudogene TRBV3-2) and J usage is TRBJ1-1; 7 bases agree with TRBD1. V dropped 6 bases and J dropped 1; count of bases not matched to a gene: 5. This CDR3 comprises 14 residues. CDR1 is LGHDT, CDR2 YNNKEL, per germline (reference sequence). The CDR3 nucleotides read TGTGCCAGCAGTTACTGGGACAGGAACACTGAAGCTTTCTTT. Amino acids: CASSYWDRNTEAFF.